This T cell receptor beta chain was observed in a study of blood T cell repertoires in COVID-19. Study at large: Samples came from the United States, Italy and Spain, spanning acute and convalescent COVID-19. The cDNA or gDNA used as material had been derived from T cells, B-cell-depleted T cells, or PBMCs.

Authors' analysis steps: The assay estimated nucleated cells by amplifying reference gene primers. Some clones are missing from TCRdb's copy, which holds only in-frame ones; the method was immunoSEQ multiplex PCR. The D gene and trimming were derived from the DNA, and the V and J assignments and clone size from that table. This sample yields about 260,000 clones, of which about 87% are seen a single time; under 2.5% belongs to the top ten. The CDR3 covers 15 residues. V shed 2 bases and J shed 2 bases, with 10 bases lying between them. Looked up from germline, CDR1 is SGHTA and CDR2 is FQGNSA. V usage is TRBV7-2 and J usage is TRBJ1-3, with D perhaps TRBD1 (5 bases). The TCR sequence derives from a woman in her forties or fifties with acute or convalescent COVID-19. What was sequenced was peripheral blood. The CDR3 DNA sequence: TGTGCCAGCAGCTTACGGTCAGGGCCTGGAAACACCATATATTTT. Protein: CASSLRSGPGNTIYF. The complete variable domain, with remaining parts taken from reference TRBV7-2 and TRBJ1-3, reads GAGVSQSPSNKVTEKGKDVELRCDPISGHTALYWYRQSLGQGLEFLIYFQGNSAPDKSGLPSDRFSAERTGGSVSTLTIQRTQQEDSAVYLCASSLRSGPGNTIYFGEGSWLTVV.